What follows is one T cell receptor beta chain and its context. Its antigen is still unknown. A read error is possible here, since a much larger clone lies one base away. The data were obtained in a study of T cells after yellow fever vaccination. Study at large: SMART-Seq v4 Ultra Low Input prepared libraries from low-cell fractions.

CDR1 is SGHRS and CDR2 is YFSETQ in the germline V gene. The V end was cut by 5 bases, the J end by 5 bases, with 13 bases between. The CDR3 runs 13 residues. TCRdb called the 5' RACE reads again in MiXCR, with one record for every CDR3 protein. The sample yields 200,000 to 300,000 distinct CDR3 sequences, roughly 7.2% seen once. Study outcomes and limitations: Contaminants from the bulk population, in the form of abundant clonotypes, could be found in FACS-sorted repertoires.

The chain employs TRBV5-1 and TRBJ2-5; D may be TRBD2 (6 bases). This sequence originates from a young man who received the YFV17D yellow fever vaccine. The sequenced sample was CD4+ T cells sorted from PBMCs, obtained 15 days after the yellow fever booster vaccination. CDR3 loop: CASRWDSHETQYF. CDR3 in DNA: TGCGCCAGCAGATGGGACTCACATGAGACCCAGTACTTC.